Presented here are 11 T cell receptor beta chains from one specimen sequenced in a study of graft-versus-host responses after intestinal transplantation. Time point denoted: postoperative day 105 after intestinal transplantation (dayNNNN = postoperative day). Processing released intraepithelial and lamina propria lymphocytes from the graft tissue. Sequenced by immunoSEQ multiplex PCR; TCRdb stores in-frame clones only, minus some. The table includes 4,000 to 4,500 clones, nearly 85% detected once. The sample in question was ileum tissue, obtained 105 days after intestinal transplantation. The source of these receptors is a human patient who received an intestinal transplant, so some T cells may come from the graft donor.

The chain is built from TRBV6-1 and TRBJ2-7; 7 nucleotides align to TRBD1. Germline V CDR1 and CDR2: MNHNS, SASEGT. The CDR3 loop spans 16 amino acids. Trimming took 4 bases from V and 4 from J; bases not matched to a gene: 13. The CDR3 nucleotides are TGTGCCAGCAGTGTACGGGACAGACAAAATCTATACGAGCAGTACTTC. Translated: CASSVRDRQNLYEQYF.

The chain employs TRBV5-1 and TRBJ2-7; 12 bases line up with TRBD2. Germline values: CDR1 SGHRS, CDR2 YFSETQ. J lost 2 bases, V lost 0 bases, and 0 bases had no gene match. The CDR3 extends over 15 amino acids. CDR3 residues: CASSLASGRAYEQYF. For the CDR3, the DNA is TGCGCCAGCAGCTTGGCTAGCGGGAGGGCCTACGAGCAGTACTTC.

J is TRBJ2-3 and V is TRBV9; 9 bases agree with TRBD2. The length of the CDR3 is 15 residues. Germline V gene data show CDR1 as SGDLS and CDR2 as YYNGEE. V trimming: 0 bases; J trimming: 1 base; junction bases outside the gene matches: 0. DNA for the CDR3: TGTGCCAGCAGCGTAGGGACTAGCGGCACAGATACGCAGTATTTT. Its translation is CASSVGTSGTDTQYF.

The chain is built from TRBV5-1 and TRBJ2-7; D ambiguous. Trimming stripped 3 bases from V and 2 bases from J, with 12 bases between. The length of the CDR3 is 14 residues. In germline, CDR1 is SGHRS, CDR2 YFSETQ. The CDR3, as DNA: TGCGCCAGCAGCTCGACTGTTTCAACCTACGAGCAGTACTTC. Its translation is CASSSTVSTYEQYF.

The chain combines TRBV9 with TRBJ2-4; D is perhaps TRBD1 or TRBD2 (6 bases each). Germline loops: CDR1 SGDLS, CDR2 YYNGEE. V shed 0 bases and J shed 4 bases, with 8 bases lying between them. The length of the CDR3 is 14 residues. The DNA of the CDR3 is TGTGCCAGCAGCGTAGCGGGGGCTAAAAACATTCAGTACTTC. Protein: CASSVAGAKNIQYF. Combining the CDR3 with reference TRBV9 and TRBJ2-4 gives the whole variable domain DSGVTQTPKHLITATGQRVTLRCSPRSGDLSVYWYQQSLDQGLQFLIQYYNGEERAKGNILERFSAQQFPDLHSELNLSSLELGDSALYFCASSVAGAKNIQYFGAGTRLSVL.

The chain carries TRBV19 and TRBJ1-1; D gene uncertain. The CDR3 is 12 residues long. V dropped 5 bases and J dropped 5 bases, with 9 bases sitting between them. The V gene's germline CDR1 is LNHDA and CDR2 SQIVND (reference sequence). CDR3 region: CASSPGETEAFF. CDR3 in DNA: TGTGCCAGTAGTCCGGGAGAGACTGAAGCTTTCTTT.

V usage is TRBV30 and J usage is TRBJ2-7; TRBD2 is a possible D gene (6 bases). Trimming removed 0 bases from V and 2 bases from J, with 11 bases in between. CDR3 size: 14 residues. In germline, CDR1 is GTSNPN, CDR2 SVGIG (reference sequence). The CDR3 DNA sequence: TGTGCCTGGAGTGTAGAAGGGACTCCCTACGAGCAGTACTTC. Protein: CAWSVEGTPYEQYF.

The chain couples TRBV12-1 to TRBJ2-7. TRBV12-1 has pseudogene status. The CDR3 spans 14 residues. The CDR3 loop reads CASSFGDRLNEQYF. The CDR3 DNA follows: TGTGCCAGCAGCTTCGGGGACCGACTAAACGAGCAGTACTTC.

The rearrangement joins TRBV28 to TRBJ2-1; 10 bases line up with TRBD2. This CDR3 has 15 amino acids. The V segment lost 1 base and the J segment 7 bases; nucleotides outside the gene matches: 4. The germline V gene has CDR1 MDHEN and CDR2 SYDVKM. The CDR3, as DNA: TGTGCCAGCAGTTTATCAGCGGGAGGGGTTAATGAGCAGTTCTTC. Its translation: CASSLSAGGVNEQFF.

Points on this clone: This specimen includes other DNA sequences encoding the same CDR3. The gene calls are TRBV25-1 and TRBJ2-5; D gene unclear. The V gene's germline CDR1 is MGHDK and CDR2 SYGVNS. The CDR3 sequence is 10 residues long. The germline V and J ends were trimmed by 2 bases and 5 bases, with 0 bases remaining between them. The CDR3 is CASSEETQYF. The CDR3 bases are TGTGCCAGCAGTGAAGAGACCCAGTACTTC. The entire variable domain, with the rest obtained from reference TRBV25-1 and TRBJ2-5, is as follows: EADIYQTPRYLVIGTGKKITLECSQTMGHDKMYWYQQDPGMELHLIHYSYGVNSTEKGDLSSESTVSRIRTEHFPLTLESARPSHTSQYLCASSEETQYFGPGTRLLVL.

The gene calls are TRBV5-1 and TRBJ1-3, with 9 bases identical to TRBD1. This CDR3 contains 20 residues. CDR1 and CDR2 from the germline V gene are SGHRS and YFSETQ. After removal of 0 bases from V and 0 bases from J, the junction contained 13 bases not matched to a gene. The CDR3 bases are TGCGCCAGCAGCTTGGATTCGGGACAGGGTCCTCTGACCTCTGGAAACACCATATATTTT. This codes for CASSLDSGQGPLTSGNTIYF.